Listed below are T cell receptor beta chains from one sample, sequenced in a study of T cell responses to AZD1222 COVID-19 vaccine. Clones were sequenced by immunoSEQ multiplex PCR, and TCRdb holds only the in-frame ones, with some missing. The repertoire holds 150,000 to 200,000 clones, with roughly 93% as singletons. Sample: peripheral blood, taken on day 0 of AZD1222 vaccination. The receptors derive from an adult in good health. Each CDR3 is given with its conserved first and last residue. D genes are given only for firm matches. The size entry is marked missing in some rows and otherwise reads once, few, many or a size class.

j_call d_call v_call clone_size cdr3_aa cdr3_nt
TRBJ2-7 TRBD1 TRBV5-1 NA CASSLAPGQSSYEQYF TGCGCCAGCAGCTTGGCCCCGGGACAGTCCTCCTACGAGCAGTACTTC
TRBJ2-7 NA TRBV6-1 NA CASIPGQASYEQYF TGTGCCAGCATCCCCGGGCAGGCCTCCTACGAGCAGTACTTC
TRBJ2-4 NA TRBV7-8 NA CASSYREKNIQYF TGTGCCAGCAGCTACAGGGAGAAAAACATTCAGTACTTC
TRBJ1-4 NA TRBV3-1/TRBV3-2 once CASSQDVGAFEKLFF TGTGCCAGCAGCCAAGATGTGGGAGCTTTTGAAAAACTGTTTTTT
TRBJ2-3 NA TRBV7-2 NA CASSLDRRETDTQYF TGTGCCAGCAGCTTAGATCGTCGGGAGACAGATACGCAGTATTTT
TRBJ2-7 TRBD1 TRBV28 NA CASSLGDSYYEQYF TGTGCCAGCAGTTTAGGGGACAGTTACTACGAGCAGTACTTC
TRBJ2-7 NA TRBV15 NA CATSDDRNSEQYF TGTGCCACCAGCGACGACAGGAACTCCGAGCAGTACTTC
TRBJ1-2 NA TRBV7-9 NA CASSLETGAYGYTF TGTGCCAGCAGCTTAGAAACAGGCGCCTATGGCTACACCTTC
TRBJ2-5 NA TRBV11-1 NA CASSLVGAVETQYF TGTGCCAGCAGCTTAGTGGGAGCGGTAGAGACCCAGTACTTC
TRBJ2-3 NA TRBV5-6 NA CASSLAAGSTDTQYF TGTGCCAGCAGCTTGGCCGCGGGGAGCACAGATACGCAGTATTTT
TRBJ2-7 NA TRBV20-1 NA CSASSRRHPLSYEQYF TGCAGTGCTAGTTCGAGAAGACACCCTCTCTCCTACGAGCAGTACTTC
TRBJ2-1 TRBD2 TRBV7-3 NA CASSSTGTSINEQFF TGTGCCAGCAGCTCAACCGGGACTAGCATCAATGAGCAGTTCTTC
TRBJ1-3 NA TRBV3-1/TRBV3-2 NA CASSQGDSGVEGNTIYF TGTGCCAGCAGCCAGGGTGATTCAGGGGTGGAAGGAAACACCATATATTTT
TRBJ2-7 TRBD2 TRBV5-1 NA CASSLGGGGSHTDEQYF TGCGCCAGCAGCTTAGGCGGGGGAGGATCCCACACCGACGAGCAGTACTTC
TRBJ2-7 TRBD2 TRBV20-1 NA CSASREGRAYEQYF TGCAGTGCTAGTAGGGAGGGCAGGGCCTACGAGCAGTACTTC
TRBJ1-4 NA TRBV7-9 NA CASSPRSTNEKLFF TGTGCCAGCAGCCCTCGCTCAACTAATGAAAAACTGTTTTTT
TRBJ1-2 TRBD1 TRBV5-4 NA CASSPGQGGDIGYGYTF TGTGCCAGCAGCCCCGGACAGGGGGGGGATATAGGCTATGGCTACACCTTC
TRBJ2-7 NA TRBV5-4 once CASSPYPSDSYEQYF TGTGCCAGCAGCCCCTACCCCTCGGATTCCTACGAGCAGTACTTC
TRBJ2-1 NA TRBV7-9 once CASVLVGLSSYNEQFF TGTGCCAGCGTCCTAGTCGGGCTGAGCTCCTACAATGAGCAGTTCTTC
TRBJ1-1 NA TRBV12-3/TRBV12-4 NA CASSLNQHTEAFF TGTGCCAGCAGTTTAAACCAGCACACTGAAGCTTTCTTT
TRBJ2-7 NA TRBV29-1 NA CSVGEGLYEQYF TGCAGCGTTGGAGAGGGGCTCTACGAGCAGTACTTC
TRBJ2-2 TRBD2 TRBV28 NA CASSLGLAGGTGELFF TGTGCCAGCAGCCTAGGGCTAGCGGGAGGAACCGGGGAGCTGTTTTTT
TRBJ1-5 TRBD1 TRBV5-5 NA CASSRQGKSNQPQHF TGTGCCAGCAGCCGACAGGGGAAAAGCAATCAGCCCCAGCATTTT
TRBJ2-3 NA TRBV28 NA CASTIRIGRMDTQYF TGTGCCAGCACCATTAGGATAGGGAGGATGGATACGCAGTATTTT
TRBJ2-7 TRBD1 TRBV13 NA CASSSSRDRGTYEQYF TGTGCCAGCAGCTCATCCCGGGACAGGGGTACCTACGAGCAGTACTTC
TRBJ1-6 NA TRBV30 NA CAWSNVGPLVSPLHF TGTGCCTGGAGTAATGTGGGCCCCCTGGTTTCACCCCTCCACTTT
TRBJ1-6 NA TRBV21-1 NA CASSKTDDNSPLHF TGTGCCAGCAGCAAGACAGATGATAATTCACCCCTCCACTTT
TRBJ2-3 TRBD2 TRBV6-5 NA CASSYGTTKQYF TGTGCCAGCAGTTATGGGACTACCAAGCAGTATTTT
TRBJ2-7 TRBD2 TRBV24-1 NA CATSDSLAGGNEQYF TGTGCCACCAGTGATTCGCTAGCGGGAGGGAACGAGCAGTACTTC
TRBJ1-1 NA TRBV19 NA CASSIGGTVNTEAFF TGTGCCAGTAGTATCGGGGGTACAGTGAACACTGAAGCTTTCTTT
TRBJ1-3 TRBD1 TRBV19 NA CASSSTGTGTSSGNTIYF TGTGCCAGTAGTTCAACCGGGACAGGGACGTCTTCTGGAAACACCATATATTTT
TRBJ1-1 TRBD1 TRBV3-1/TRBV3-2 NA CASAHRGLTEAFF TGTGCCAGCGCTCACAGGGGGCTCACTGAAGCTTTCTTT
TRBJ2-7 NA TRBV19 NA CASSRGTGEQYF TGTGCCAGTAGTAGAGGGACGGGCGAGCAGTACTTC
TRBJ1-4 NA TRBV19 once CASSIRLREKLFF TGTGCCAGTAGTATAAGGCTCAGGGAAAAACTGTTTTTT
TRBJ2-5 TRBD1 TRBV7-9 NA CASTSDRGQETQYF TGTGCCAGCACCTCGGACAGGGGGCAGGAGACCCAGTACTTC